Presented here are 5 T cell receptor beta chains from one specimen sequenced in a study of blood T cells in healthy people across ages. Next came a second PCR, run for roughly 7 to 12 cycles, which used a sample-barcoded 5' primer along with a J-beta primer mix. A single record per CDR3 protein comes from TCRdb applying MiXCR to the 5' RACE reads. Here the sample spans 650,000 to 1,000,000 distinct CDR3 sequences, roughly 34% being singletons. The sequencing input was blood. The receptors originated from a man between 18 and 35 years old in good health.

The chain uses TRBV20-1 and TRBJ2-3, with D unresolved. Germline CDR1 DFQATT, CDR2 SNEGSKA (reference sequence). V was shortened by 2 bases and J by 4 bases, with 10 bases between the two germline ends. The CDR3 contains 13 residues. The CDR3 protein is CSARMAGPDTQYF. CDR3 sequence (DNA): TGCAGTGCTAGAATGGCAGGCCCAGATACGCAGTATTTT.

V gene TRBV20-1 combines with J gene TRBJ2-1; D unclear. The CDR3 has 16 residues. The germline V gene encodes CDR1 DFQATT and CDR2 SNEGSKA (reference sequence). V was clipped by 1 base and J by 0 bases, with 13 bases between them. This chain's CDR3 is CSARGYLMSSYNEQFF. The CDR3 DNA reads TGCAGTGCTAGAGGCTACCTCATGAGCTCCTACAATGAGCAGTTCTTC.

V is TRBV4-2 and J is TRBJ2-7; D unclear. This CDR3 is built from 15 residues. CDR1 LGHNA and CDR2 YNFKEQ come from the germline V gene. Trimming took 0 bases from V and 1 from J, leaving 10 bases between them. DNA of the CDR3: TGTGCCAGCAGCCAAGACTTGCAGGATTCCTACGAGCAGTACTTC. It translates to CASSQDLQDSYEQYF.

The chain joins TRBV7-6 to TRBJ1-5; tentatively, D is TRBD1 (5 bases). Trimming shortened V by 0 bases and J by 4 bases, and 13 bases separated the two germline ends. Germline V lookup: CDR1 SGHVS, CDR2 FNYEAQ. The CDR3 length is 16 residues. The CDR3: CASSLAERGGNQPQHF. CDR3 sequence (DNA): TGTGCCAGCAGCTTAGCAGAGAGGGGAGGTAATCAGCCCCAGCATTTT.

This sequence joins TRBV7-9 and TRBJ1-2; 8 nucleotides align to TRBD1. This CDR3 spans 14 amino acids. Germline lookup yields CDR1 SEHNR and CDR2 FQNEAQ (reference sequence). The V gene end was trimmed by 4 bases and the J gene end by 7 bases; junction bases not matched to a gene: 8. Here the CDR3 DNA reads TGTGCCAGCAGCTCCGGACAGGGTTCGTCTGGCTACACCTTC. Translating it yields CASSSGQGSSGYTF.